Listed below are T cell receptor beta chains from one sample, sequenced in a study of CD8 T cells in ankylosing spondylitis. TCRdb fed the 5' RACE reads into MiXCR, producing one record per CDR3 protein. Of a few hundred thousand distinct CDR3 sequences in the sample, roughly 20% were seen once. The sequenced sample consisted of blood, either unsorted or a sorted T cell fraction (not recorded which). These receptors were collected from a female donor with ankylosing spondylitis or in good health (not recorded which). Both conserved end residues are part of each CDR3.

V,J,CDR3
TRBV11-2,TRBJ2-6,CASSRRQTSGANVLTF
TRBV6-2/TRBV6-3,TRBJ2-2,CASTLTRRNTGELFF
TRBV29-1,TRBJ2-6,CSVEGLGTGANVLTF
TRBV11-3,TRBJ2-1,CASSLDPTGLAQQFF
TRBV10-3,TRBJ2-1,CAISWGGPSNEQFF
TRBV6-1,TRBJ1-1,CASSEQGVYTEAFF
TRBV3-1,TRBJ1-6,CASSQGRRSPLHF
TRBV7-6,TRBJ2-7,CASSPRVGRTYEQYF
TRBV5-1,TRBJ2-1,CASSLYEARGNEQFF
TRBV6-2/TRBV6-3,TRBJ1-5,CASSDQQGYPNQPQHF
TRBV9,TRBJ2-1,CASSVAHNEQFF
TRBV6-5,TRBJ2-7,CASSYSGVSYEQYF
TRBV4-3,TRBJ2-3,CASSLGLAASTDTQYF
TRBV20-1,TRBJ2-5,CSARDALQETQYF
TRBV7-2,TRBJ2-2,CASSWSTMNTGELFF
TRBV12-3/TRBV12-4,TRBJ1-1,CASSLVGLSTEAFF
TRBV20-1,TRBJ1-5,CSAREGEGRQPQHF
TRBV20-1,TRBJ1-4,CSAPPGVGQGNEKLFF
TRBV5-6,TRBJ2-7,CASTWTGGERWQYF
TRBV29-1,TRBJ2-1,CSASRGGAYNEQFF
TRBV7-2,TRBJ1-1,CASSPGAPFTEAFF
TRBV10-3,TRBJ2-6,CATNDGANVLTF
TRBV28,TRBJ2-1,CASSYPITGTSNNEQFF
TRBV7-3,TRBJ2-1,CASSRDYSNEQFF
TRBV7-2,TRBJ2-3,CASSLTLAADTQYF
TRBV12-3/TRBV12-4,TRBJ1-2,CASSLAGNYGYTF
TRBV20-1,TRBJ2-7,CSASGGIYEQYF
TRBV12-3/TRBV12-4,TRBJ2-3,CASSLGRDRQGIGHTDTQYF
TRBV9,TRBJ1-1,CASSVERSTEAFF
TRBV12-3/TRBV12-4,TRBJ2-3,CASSLGGRDTQYF
TRBV12-3/TRBV12-4,TRBJ2-5,CASNLSGRGRETQYF
TRBV3-1,TRBJ2-5,CASSHSGLETQYF
TRBV7-9,TRBJ1-1,CASIQGNTEAFF